These 24 T cell receptor beta chains originate from one sample sequenced in a study of cytomegalovirus exposure and HLA in healthy donors. The study ran its PCR with 60 Vbeta and 13 Jbeta primers. Repertoires were generated with immunoSEQ multiplex PCR, while TCRdb's copy carries only in-frame clones and drops some. This table holds approximately 130,000 clones, over 75% found once. Sequencing was performed on PBMCs. The receptors were gathered from a man over 45 in good health and CMV-seronegative.

This clone was counted between two and nine times. This rearrangement joins TRBV19 to TRBJ2-5; a weak D match, TRBD1 (6 bases). CDR3 length equals 14 residues. The V end lost 6 bases, the J end lost 1 base, and 12 bases lay between the germline ends. The germline V gene encodes CDR1 LNHDA and CDR2 SQIVND (reference sequence). This chain's CDR3 is CASRGTGFQETQYF. The CDR3 nucleotides are TGTGCCAGTAGGGGAACAGGGTTCCAAGAGACCCAGTACTTC.

This clone occurred a few times. This chain joins TRBV5-1 and TRBJ1-2, with TRBD1 matching over 7 bases. Germline V CDR1 and CDR2: SGHRS, YFSETQ. J lost 6 bases, V lost 0 bases, and 8 bases had no gene match. The CDR3 contains 15 residues. CDR3 protein: CASSLGGQIIDGYTF. CDR3 in DNA: TGCGCCAGCAGCTTGGGGGGACAGATTATTGATGGCTACACCTTC.

The genes are TRBV19 and TRBJ2-7; 8 positions agree with TRBD1. The CDR3 contains 15 residues. V shed 1 base and J 6 bases; nucleotides not matched to a gene: 8. In germline, CDR1 is LNHDA, CDR2 SQIVND (reference sequence). The CDR3 nucleotides read TGTGCCAGTAGTATAGCAACAGGGGGTTTCCGCGAGCAGTACTTC. It translates to CASSIATGGFREQYF. Combining the CDR3 with reference TRBV19 and TRBJ2-7 gives the whole variable domain DGGITQSPKYLFRKEGQNVTLSCEQNLNHDAMYWYRQDPGQGLRLIYYSQIVNDFQKGDIAEGYSVSREKKESFPLTVTSAQKNPTAFYLCASSIATGGFREQYFGPGTRLTVT.

The chain has TRBV7-9 and TRBJ2-5; 11 bases map to TRBD2. CDR3 length equals 18 residues. Germline V lookup: CDR1 SEHNR, CDR2 FQNEAQ (reference sequence). Unmatched junction bases numbered 11, after V lost 5 bases and J lost 0 bases. The CDR3 loop reads CASSPSSGRAQDQETQYF. CDR3 coding DNA: TGTGCCAGCAGCCCAAGTAGCGGGAGGGCCCAAGACCAAGAGACCCAGTACTTC.

The table lists this clone with a few counts. The chain combines TRBV9 with TRBJ2-7, with D perhaps matching TRBD1 (6 bases). Germline lookup yields CDR1 SGDLS and CDR2 YYNGEE. This CDR3 spans 14 amino acids. The V end lost 3 bases, the J end lost 0 bases, and 10 bases lay between the germline ends. Here the CDR3 reads CASSGTASSYEQYF. The DNA of the CDR3 is TGTGCCAGCAGCGGGACAGCGAGCTCCTACGAGCAGTACTTC.

The chain couples TRBV2 to TRBJ1-4, with TRBD1 matching 12 bases. This CDR3 contains 16 residues. V dropped 4 bases and J dropped 8; count of bases not matched to a gene: 8. Germline values: CDR1 SNHLY, CDR2 FYNNEI. The CDR3 DNA is TGTGCCAGCAGTGGAGGGACAGGGGGCCTCCAGGAAAAACTGTTTTTT. Its protein is CASSGGTGGLQEKLFF.

This chain connects TRBV6-5 to TRBJ2-5; D might be TRBD1 (6 bases). The V gene's germline CDR1 is MNHEY and CDR2 SVGAGI. The CDR3 consists of 14 residues. Trimming took 8 bases from V and 0 from J, leaving 13 bases between them. The CDR3 loop is CASRGRGHQETQYF. CDR3 bases: TGTGCCAGCCGGGGCAGGGGACACCAAGAGACCCAGTACTTC.

This chain uses TRBV29-1 with TRBJ2-2; TRBD2 matches 9 bases. With 0 bases clipped from V and 6 bases from J, the junction kept 8 bases outside the gene matches. The CDR3 is made up of 16 amino acids. Per the germline V gene, CDR1 is SQVTM and CDR2 is ANQGSEA. CDR3 DNA: TGCAGCGTTGAAGATCCTGGGGCGGGAGGGCCCGGGGAGCTGTTTTTT. It encodes CSVEDPGAGGPGELFF.

The V call is TRBV5-1, the J call TRBJ2-6; a possible D gene is TRBD2 (5 bases). Germline assignment: CDR1 SGHRS and CDR2 YFSETQ. This CDR3 spans 17 amino acids. Trimming took 0 bases from V and 5 from J, leaving 15 bases between them. CDR3 DNA sequence: TGCGCCAGCAGCTTGGGAGGGAGAGTTCCGTGGGCCAACGTCCTGACTTTC. This sequence encodes CASSLGGRVPWANVLTF.

This clone came up once. The genes are TRBV6-5 and TRBJ1-5; 12 bases map to TRBD1. The V gene's germline CDR1 is MNHEY and CDR2 SVGAGI. The CDR3 loop spans 15 amino acids. V shed 6 bases and J 4 bases; nucleotides not matched to a gene: 4. The CDR3 is CASSRDRGQNQPQHF. The CDR3, as DNA: TGTGCCAGCAGCCGGGACAGGGGGCAAAATCAGCCCCAGCATTTT.

V is TRBV6-5 and J is TRBJ2-2; 13 bases fit TRBD2. Germline-derived CDR1 and CDR2 are MNHEY and SVGAGI. Germline trimming cut 6 bases from V and 6 bases from J; bases unmatched to any gene: 4. This CDR3 spans 15 amino acids. Here the CDR3 DNA reads TGTGCCAGCAGGACTAGCGGGAGGACCGCCGGGGAGCTGTTTTTT. Translated, it gives CASRTSGRTAGELFF.

This clone was detected a few times. This chain uses TRBV19 with TRBJ2-6; TRBD1 agrees at 10 bases. Per germline, CDR1 LNHDA and CDR2 SQIVND (reference sequence). The CDR3 contains 16 residues. V shed 10 bases, J shed 2 bases, and the junction held 8 bases outside the gene matches. The CDR3 DNA sequence: TGTGCCACCCGGGACAGGGGATCAGCTGGGGCCAACGTCCTGACTTTC. Amino acids: CATRDRGSAGANVLTF.

This chain connects TRBV19 to TRBJ1-5; D unclear. V was trimmed by 1 base and J by 7 bases, leaving 11 bases between them. Germline V gives CDR1 LNHDA, CDR2 SQIVND (reference sequence). This CDR3 is built from 14 residues. CDR3 region: CASSIAAPGQPQHF. CDR3 coding DNA: TGTGCCAGTAGTATAGCGGCCCCCGGGCAGCCCCAGCATTTT.

The rearrangement uses TRBV6-1 and TRBJ2-5; 10 bases map to TRBD2. From germline, CDR1 is MNHNS and CDR2 SASEGT. Trimming took 1 base from V and 11 from J; bases not matched to a gene: 16. The CDR3 loop spans 17 amino acids. CDR3 nucleotide sequence: TGTGCCAGCAGTGAAGTGGTAGGAGCGGGAGGGCCTATTGAGCAGTACTTC. Translated, it gives CASSEVVGAGGPIEQYF.

This clone came up once. The CDR3 reads CASSTGSNTEAFF. CDR3 bases: TGTGCCAGCAGTACAGGGAGTAACACTGAAGCTTTCTTT. The chain links TRBV6-6 to TRBJ1-1, with D tentatively TRBD1 (6 bases). Trimming removed 5 bases at V and 2 bases at J, with 9 bases between. The CDR3 is 13 amino acids. Germline-derived CDR1 and CDR2 are MNHNY and SVGAGI (reference sequence).

The V gene is TRBV10-3, the J gene TRBJ2-1; 9 bases map to TRBD1. The CDR3 consists of 13 residues. The V gene's germline CDR1 is ENHRY and CDR2 SYGVKD. V was clipped by 11 bases and J by 6 bases; unmatched bases: 8. The CDR3 DNA follows: TGTGCCGCCCGGGACAGGGCCTCCAATGAGCAGTTCTTC. Its protein is CAARDRASNEQFF.

The genes are TRBV7-2 and TRBJ1-1; D unresolved. Trimming pared 4 bases from V and 3 bases from J, leaving 9 bases between. Germline assignment: CDR1 SGHTA and CDR2 FQGNSA. This CDR3 has 13 amino acids. CDR3 sequence: CASSSNSYTEAFF. CDR3 coding DNA: TGTGCCAGCAGCTCCAACAGCTACACTGAAGCTTTCTTT.

J is TRBJ2-7 and V is TRBV10-3; possible D gene TRBD1, 7 bases. The V end was cut by 4 bases, the J end by 0 bases, with 13 bases between. The CDR3 covers 15 residues. CDR1 is ENHRY and CDR2 is SYGVKD in the germline V gene. This CDR3 is CAISVGQGGSYEQYF. The CDR3 nucleotides are TGTGCCATCAGTGTGGGGCAGGGGGGCTCCTACGAGCAGTACTTC.

This chain joins TRBV29-1 and TRBJ2-7; TRBD1 agrees at 9 bases. The germline gives CDR1 SQVTM, CDR2 ANQGSEA. CDR3 length: 13 amino acids. Trimming removed 7 bases from V and 5 bases from J; junction bases left unmatched: 9. The CDR3 nucleotides are TGCAGCGCCCAGGGACAGGGTCTAAACGAGCAGTACTTC. It translates to CSAQGQGLNEQYF.

The chain combines TRBV28 with TRBJ2-7, with 10 bases identical to TRBD2. Germline V CDR1 and CDR2: MDHEN, SYDVKM. CDR3 length: 17 amino acids. V gave up 7 bases and J gave up 3 bases; unmatched junction bases: 15. The CDR3 DNA follows: TGTGCCAGCACCACGTTGGGCGGGCTAGCGGGAGACTACGAGCAGTACTTC. Translating it yields CASTTLGGLAGDYEQYF.

This clone has a handful of counts. This chain links TRBV6-1 with TRBJ2-2, with 8 positions matching TRBD1. The V segment lost 10 bases and the J segment 6 bases; nucleotides outside the gene matches: 13. Germline CDR1 and CDR2: MNHNS and SASEGT. The CDR3 consists of 15 residues. CDR3 amino acids: CATRGSGGASGELFF. CDR3 nucleotide sequence: TGTGCCACCCGAGGGTCAGGGGGCGCGTCCGGGGAGCTGTTTTTT.

The chain carries TRBV5-4 and TRBJ2-1; 7 nucleotides agree with TRBD2. V gave up 1 base and J gave up 0 bases; unmatched junction bases: 4. This CDR3 spans 16 amino acids. Germline V lookup: CDR1 SGHNT, CDR2 YYREEE (reference sequence). The CDR3 DNA reads as TGTGCCAGCAGCTTGCCGCGCGGGAGCTCCTACAATGAGCAGTTCTTC. Translation: CASSLPRGSSYNEQFF.

The J gene is TRBJ2-5, the V gene TRBV11-2, with D maybe TRBD1 (6 bases). With 5 bases removed from V and 6 bases from J, the gap between germline ends came to 13 bases. The CDR3 sequence is 13 residues long. Germline lookup yields CDR1 SGHAT and CDR2 FQNNGV. CDR3 loop: CASSQGQRKTQYF. The CDR3 nucleotides read TGTGCCAGCAGCCAAGGACAGAGGAAGACCCAGTACTTC. Variable domain in full (rest from reference TRBV11-2 and TRBJ2-5): EAGVAQSPRYKIIEKRQSVAFWCNPISGHATLYWYQQILGQGPKLLIQFQNNGVVDDSQLPKDRFSAERLKGVDSTLKIQPAKLEDSAVYLCASSQGQRKTQYFGPGTRLLVL.

The V gene is TRBV6-1, the J gene TRBJ2-1; D remains ambiguous. V gave up 4 bases and J gave up 4 bases, with 11 bases separating them. The CDR3 has 14 residues. CDR1 is MNHNS, CDR2 SASEGT, per germline. CDR3 sequence: CASSALTPYNEQFF. CDR3 in DNA: TGTGCCAGCAGTGCACTTACCCCATACAATGAGCAGTTCTTC.